The rows below give T cell receptor beta chains drawn from one sample of a study of blood T cell repertoires in COVID-19. The protocol was immunoSEQ multiplex PCR, while the TCRdb copy is restricted to in-frame clones and leaves out a portion. Seen here are roughly 250,000 clones, around 85% observed once, and the top ten hold 9.6%. The sample comprised peripheral blood. These receptors originate from a woman older than 75 with acute or convalescent COVID-19. The CDR3 runs from the conserved cysteine through the conserved F or W. Fields, in order: D gene, clone size, V gene, J gene, CDR3 protein, CDR3 DNA. The D gene is left open where the match is weak. Size is omitted from some rows. Given values are once, few, many or a class for expanded clones.

TRBD1	many	TRBV24-1	TRBJ2-7	CATSLTGKPYEQYF	TGTGCCACCAGCCTGACAGGGAAACCCTACGAGCAGTACTTC
.	.	TRBV12-3/TRBV12-4	TRBJ2-3	CASRRSGATQYF	TGTGCCAGCCGACGGTCTGGGGCCACGCAGTATTTT
TRBD1	once	TRBV9	TRBJ1-2	CASSVGQSYGYTF	TGTGCCAGCAGCGTGGGACAGTCCTATGGCTACACCTTC
.	.	TRBV6-6	TRBJ1-4	CASRPSEATNEKLFF	TGTGCCAGCAGGCCTTCAGAGGCAACTAATGAAAAACTGTTTTTT
TRBD1	few	TRBV3-1/TRBV3-2	TRBJ2-2	CASSPYPGTGGNTGELFF	TGTGCCAGCAGCCCCTATCCCGGGACAGGGGGCAACACCGGGGAGCTGTTTTTT
.	many	TRBV5-1	TRBJ1-1	CASSTRGAGIGDTEAFF	TGCGCCAGCAGCACCCGGGGGGCCGGCATTGGGGACACTGAAGCTTTCTTT
.	.	TRBV2	TRBJ1-4	CASRQGTTNEKLFF	TGTGCCAGCAGGCAGGGAACAACTAATGAAAAACTGTTTTTT
.	.	TRBV6-1	TRBJ1-5	CASSVLTIPGGNQPQHF	TGTGCCAGCAGTGTCCTTACTATCCCCGGCGGGAATCAGCCCCAGCATTTT
TRBD2	.	TRBV5-1	TRBJ2-3	CASSLVAGDITDTQYF	TGCGCCAGCAGCTTGGTGGCGGGGGATATCACAGATACGCAGTATTTT
TRBD1	.	TRBV5-1	TRBJ1-2	CASSLGPGQGAGYTF	TGCGCCAGCAGCTTGGGTCCGGGACAGGGTGCGGGCTACACCTTC
TRBD1	.	TRBV18	TRBJ1-1	CASSAGTETEAFF	TGTGCCAGCTCAGCCGGGACAGAGACTGAAGCTTTCTTT
.	.	TRBV19	TRBJ1-2	CASSIGRDRINYGYTF	TGTGCCAGTAGTATCGGTCGAGACAGAATTAACTATGGCTACACCTTC
TRBD2	.	TRBV14	TRBJ2-3	CASSPQAGGIQYF	TGTGCCAGCAGCCCCCAAGCGGGGGGAATCCAGTATTTT
TRBD1	.	TRBV27	TRBJ2-2	CASSYGQGNKPGELFF	TGTGCCAGCAGTTACGGACAGGGAAATAAGCCCGGGGAGCTGTTTTTT
.	.	TRBV30	TRBJ2-7	CAWSVRAQLSYEQYF	TGTGCCTGGAGTGTGAGGGCCCAACTATCCTACGAGCAGTACTTC
TRBD1	.	TRBV6-5	TRBJ2-5	CASRTGGAGETQYF	TGTGCCAGCAGGACAGGGGGCGCCGGGGAGACCCAGTACTTC
TRBD1	once	TRBV6-2/TRBV6-3	TRBJ1-1	CASTPSRTGGLNTEAFF	TGTGCCAGCACCCCAAGTAGGACAGGGGGCTTGAACACTGAAGCTTTCTTT
.	many	TRBV16	TRBJ1-5	CASSQGQGPINQPQHF	TGTGCCAGCAGCCAAGGGCAGGGGCCCATCAATCAGCCCCAGCATTTT
TRBD1	.	TRBV6-2/TRBV6-3	TRBJ1-2	CASSYVGQLPLNYGYTF	TGTGCCAGCAGTTACGTGGGACAGCTCCCTCTTAACTATGGCTACACCTTC
TRBD1	once	TRBV28	TRBJ1-2	CASSLGQGAYGYTF	TGTGCCAGCAGTTTGGGACAGGGGGCTTATGGCTACACCTTC
TRBD1	.	TRBV5-1	TRBJ1-6	CASSLEWTGRFLNDSPLHF	TGCGCCAGCAGCTTGGAGTGGACAGGGCGCTTTCTTAATGATTCACCCCTCCACTTT
.	.	TRBV18	TRBJ2-5	CASSPPSGGLQETQYF	TGTGCCAGCTCACCACCGAGTGGGGGCCTTCAAGAGACCCAGTACTTC
.	.	TRBV18	TRBJ1-1	CASSSTHDRNTEAFF	TGTGCCAGCTCATCAACCCACGACAGAAACACTGAAGCTTTCTTT
TRBD1	few	TRBV7-9	TRBJ2-5	CASRIGAGTGETQYF	TGTGCCAGCCGAATCGGGGCTGGGACAGGGGAGACCCAGTACTTC
TRBD2	many	TRBV2	TRBJ2-1	CASSSSGGYSYNEQFF	TGTGCCAGCAGCTCTAGCGGGGGGTACTCCTACAATGAGCAGTTCTTC
.	few	TRBV2	TRBJ2-2	CASSTTRTVAGELFF	TGTGCCAGCAGCACGACTAGAACGGTGGCCGGGGAGCTGTTTTTT
.	.	TRBV6-6	TRBJ1-3	CASMGSLSGNTIYF	TGTGCCAGCATGGGCTCCCTCTCTGGAAACACCATATATTTT
TRBD1	.	TRBV5-1	TRBJ2-7	CASSLGGTGSEQYF	TGCGCCAGCAGCTTGGGGGGGACAGGGTCCGAGCAGTACTTC
TRBD1	few	TRBV7-9	TRBJ2-2	CASSQQSTGGPGELFF	TGTGCCAGCAGCCAACAATCCACAGGGGGCCCCGGGGAGCTGTTTTTT
TRBD1	.	TRBV24-1	TRBJ2-4	CATSDAGTGKNIQYF	TGTGCCACCAGTGATGCCGGGACAGGGAAAAACATTCAGTACTTC
TRBD1	.	TRBV3-1/TRBV3-2	TRBJ1-2	CASSQGDRVWSYGYTF	TGTGCCAGCAGCCAAGGGGACAGGGTATGGTCCTATGGCTACACCTTC
TRBD1	.	TRBV2	TRBJ2-2	CASSTSTGATGELFF	TGTGCCAGCAGTACCTCTACAGGGGCCACCGGGGAGCTGTTTTTT
TRBD1	.	TRBV28	TRBJ1-5	CASSLGGGHQPQHF	TGTGCCAGCAGTTTAGGAGGGGGCCATCAGCCCCAGCATTTT
TRBD1	.	TRBV2	TRBJ1-6	CASSGDSGNSPLHF	TGTGCCAGCAGTGGGGACAGCGGAAATTCACCCCTCCACTTT
TRBD1	few	TRBV3-1/TRBV3-2	TRBJ1-2	CASSQGAGGVTGYTF	TGTGCCAGCAGCCAAGGGGCAGGGGGCGTTACTGGCTACACCTTC
TRBD2	.	TRBV18	TRBJ2-1	CASSPNSGGPGEQFF	TGTGCCAGCTCACCAAATAGCGGGGGGCCTGGTGAGCAGTTCTTC
TRBD1	.	TRBV19	TRBJ2-5	CASSTGQGDAQYF	TGTGCCAGTAGTACTGGACAGGGGGATGCCCAGTACTTC
.	.	TRBV6-1	TRBJ1-3	CASSELVNDKRNTIYF	TGTGCCAGCAGCGAACTCGTGAACGACAAGCGAAACACCATATATTTT
.	.	TRBV5-1	TRBJ1-5	CASELGVYSNQPQHF	TGCGCCAGCGAACTCGGGGTTTATAGCAATCAGCCCCAGCATTTT
.	.	TRBV7-3	TRBJ2-3	CASSLNGADTQYF	TGTGCCAGCAGCTTAAATGGAGCAGATACGCAGTATTTT
TRBD1	.	TRBV4-1	TRBJ1-2	CASSQADRFQYGYTF	TGCGCCAGCAGCCAAGCGGACAGGTTTCAGTATGGCTACACCTTC
.	.	TRBV28	TRBJ1-1	CASSFGGTEAFF	TGTGCCAGCAGTTTTGGGGGGACTGAAGCTTTCTTT